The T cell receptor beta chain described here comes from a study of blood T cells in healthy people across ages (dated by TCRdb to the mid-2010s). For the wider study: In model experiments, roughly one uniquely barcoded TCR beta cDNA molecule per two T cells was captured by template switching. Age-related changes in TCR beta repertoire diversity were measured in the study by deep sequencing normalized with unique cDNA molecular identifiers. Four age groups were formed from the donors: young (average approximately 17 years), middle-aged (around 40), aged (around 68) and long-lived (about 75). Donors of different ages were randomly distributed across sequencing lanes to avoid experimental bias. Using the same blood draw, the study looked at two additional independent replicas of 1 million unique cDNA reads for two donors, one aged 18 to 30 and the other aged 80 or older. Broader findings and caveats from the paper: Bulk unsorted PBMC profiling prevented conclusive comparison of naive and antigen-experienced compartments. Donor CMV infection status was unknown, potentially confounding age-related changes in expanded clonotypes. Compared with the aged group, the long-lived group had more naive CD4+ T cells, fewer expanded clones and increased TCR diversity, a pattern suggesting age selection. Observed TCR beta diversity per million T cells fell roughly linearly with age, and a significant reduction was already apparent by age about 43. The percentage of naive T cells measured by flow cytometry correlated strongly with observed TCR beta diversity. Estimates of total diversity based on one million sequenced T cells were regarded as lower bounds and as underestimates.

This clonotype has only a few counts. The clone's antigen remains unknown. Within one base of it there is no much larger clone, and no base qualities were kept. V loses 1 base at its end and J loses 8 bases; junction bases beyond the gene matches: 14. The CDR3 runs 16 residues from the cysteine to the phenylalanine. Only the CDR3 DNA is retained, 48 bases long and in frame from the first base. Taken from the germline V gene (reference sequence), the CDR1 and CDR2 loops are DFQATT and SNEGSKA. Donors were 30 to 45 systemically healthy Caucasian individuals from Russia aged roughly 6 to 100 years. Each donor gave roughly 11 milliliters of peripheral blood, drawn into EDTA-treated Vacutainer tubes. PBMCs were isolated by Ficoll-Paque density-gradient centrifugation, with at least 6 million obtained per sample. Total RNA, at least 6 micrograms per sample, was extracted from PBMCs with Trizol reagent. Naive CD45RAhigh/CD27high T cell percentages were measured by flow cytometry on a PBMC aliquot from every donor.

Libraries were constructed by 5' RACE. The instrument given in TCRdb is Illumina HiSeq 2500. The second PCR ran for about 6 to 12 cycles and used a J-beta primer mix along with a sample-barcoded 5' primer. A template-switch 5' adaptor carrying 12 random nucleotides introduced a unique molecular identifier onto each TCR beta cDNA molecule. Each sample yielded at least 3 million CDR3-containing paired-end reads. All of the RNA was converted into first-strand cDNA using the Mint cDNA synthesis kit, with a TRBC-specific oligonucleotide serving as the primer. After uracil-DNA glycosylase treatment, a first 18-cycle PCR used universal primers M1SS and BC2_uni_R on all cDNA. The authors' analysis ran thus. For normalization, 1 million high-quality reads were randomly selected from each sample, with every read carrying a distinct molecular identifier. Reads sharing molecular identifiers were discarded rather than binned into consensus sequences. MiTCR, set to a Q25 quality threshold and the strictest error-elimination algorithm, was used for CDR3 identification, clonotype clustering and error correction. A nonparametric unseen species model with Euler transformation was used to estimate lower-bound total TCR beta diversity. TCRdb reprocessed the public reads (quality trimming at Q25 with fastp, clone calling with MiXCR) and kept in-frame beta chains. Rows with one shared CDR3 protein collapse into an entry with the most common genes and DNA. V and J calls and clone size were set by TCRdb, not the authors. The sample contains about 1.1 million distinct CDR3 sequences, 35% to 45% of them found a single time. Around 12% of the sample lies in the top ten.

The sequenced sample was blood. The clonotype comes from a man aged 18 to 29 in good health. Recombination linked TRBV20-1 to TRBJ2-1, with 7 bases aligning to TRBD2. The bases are TGCAGTGCTAGAGGCGCGGGACTATCGTTTATCCATGAGCAGTTCTTC. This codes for CSARGAGLSFIHEQFF.